These 29 T cell receptor beta chains were sequenced from one sample in a study of technical replicates of blood from several donors. The protocol was immunoSEQ multiplex PCR, while the TCRdb copy is restricted to in-frame clones and leaves out a portion. Here the sample spans approximately 79,000 clones, 95% being singletons. Sequencing was performed on T cells isolated from PBMCs. The receptors were sampled from a human donor in good health.

This chain uses TRBV7-9 with TRBJ2-3; D unresolved. The CDR3 runs 14 residues. In germline, CDR1 is SEHNR, CDR2 FQNEAQ (reference sequence). V lost 4 bases to trimming and J lost 0 bases, with 8 bases between them. This CDR3 is CASSSVGSTDTQYF. The CDR3 bases are TGTGCCAGCAGCTCCGTCGGTAGCACAGATACGCAGTATTTT.

This clone was counted once. This chain links TRBV4-1 with TRBJ2-7; TRBD2 agrees at 7 bases. Germline V gene lookup returns CDR1 MGHRA and CDR2 YSYEKL. The CDR3 consists of 15 residues. Unmatched junction bases numbered 4, after V lost 1 base and J lost 1 base. CDR3 sequence reads: CASSQGLAGSYEQYF. CDR3 DNA: TGCGCCAGCAGCCAAGGACTAGCTGGGTCCTACGAGCAGTACTTC.

The J gene is TRBJ1-1, the V gene TRBV9, with D perhaps matching TRBD1 (6 bases). CDR1 and CDR2 (germline): SGDLS, YYNGEE. This CDR3 contains 15 residues. Trimming pared 7 bases from V and 4 bases from J, leaving 20 bases between. The CDR3 coding sequence is TGTGCCAGCTCCCTCGGGGGGCCGGGGGGCACTGAAGCTTTCTTT. It is translated as CASSLGGPGGTEAFF. Together with reference TRBV9 and TRBJ1-1, the CDR3 gives the full variable domain: DSGVTQTPKHLITATGQRVTLRCSPRSGDLSVYWYQQSLDQGLQFLIQYYNGEERAKGNILERFSAQQFPDLHSELNLSSLELGDSALYFCASSLGGPGGTEAFFGQGTRLTVV.

This chain joins TRBV5-1 and TRBJ1-1; D ambiguous. V lost 7 bases and J 1 base, leaving 17 bases between the germline ends. The CDR3 spans 15 residues. Germline CDR1 is SGHRS and CDR2 is YFSETQ. CDR3 sequence reads: CASSSSTHRNTEAFF. CDR3 bases: TGCGCCAGCTCCTCGTCGACACACAGGAACACTGAAGCTTTCTTT.

The chain joins TRBV28 to TRBJ2-5; 10 nucleotides line up with TRBD2. The CDR3 length is 19 residues. The germline V gene has CDR1 MDHEN and CDR2 SYDVKM. With V trimmed by 8 bases and J by 1 base, 19 bases remained unmatched. This CDR3 is CASRSRISLSGGRQETQYF. The CDR3 DNA reads as TGTGCCAGCCGCTCCCGCATTTCCCTTAGCGGGGGGCGCCAAGAGACCCAGTACTTC.

The genes are TRBV19 and TRBJ1-2; TRBD1 matches 8 bases. The junction had 8 bases not matched to a gene; V was cut back by 3 bases and J by 8 bases. The germline CDR1 and CDR2 sequences are LNHDA and SQIVND (reference sequence). CDR3 length: 14 amino acids. The DNA for the CDR3 is TGTGCCAGTAGTATCCGGGGCAGGGGGCCGGGCTACACCTTC. Its protein product is CASSIRGRGPGYTF. Variable domain in full (rest from reference TRBV19 and TRBJ1-2): DGGITQSPKYLFRKEGQNVTLSCEQNLNHDAMYWYRQDPGQGLRLIYYSQIVNDFQKGDIAEGYSVSREKKESFPLTVTSAQKNPTAFYLCASSIRGRGPGYTFGSGTRLTVV.

V usage is TRBV7-5 and J usage is TRBJ2-7; the table calls TRBD2, which could not be checked here. TRBV7-5 is flagged as a pseudogene. This CDR3 comprises 16 residues. In DNA, the CDR3 is TGTGTCAGAAGCTTAGGGCAGCGGGAGGTATCCTACGAGCAGTACTTC. As protein: CVRSLGQREVSYEQYF.

This sequence joins TRBV11-2 and TRBJ2-3, with TRBD2 matching 11 bases. The V gene's germline CDR1 is SGHAT and CDR2 FQNNGV. The CDR3 runs to 17 residues. V gave up 0 bases and J gave up 6 bases; unmatched junction bases: 8. This CDR3 is CASSLESPGTSGDTQYF. CDR3 nucleotides: TGTGCCAGCAGCTTAGAGAGTCCCGGGACTAGCGGTGATACGCAGTATTTT.

The V gene is TRBV6-4, the J gene TRBJ1-1, with 10 bases aligning to TRBD1. CDR1 and CDR2 (germline): MRHNA, SNTAGT. This CDR3 contains 12 residues. Trimming at V came to 5 bases and at J to 7 bases, leaving 1 base not matched to a gene. The CDR3 here is CASSRTGGEAFF. In DNA, the CDR3 is TGTGCCAGCAGTAGGACAGGGGGTGAAGCTTTCTTT.

The J gene is TRBJ1-4, the V gene TRBV6-6, with 7 nucleotides matching TRBD1. This CDR3 spans 16 amino acids. The junction had 5 bases not matched to a gene; V was cut back by 0 bases and J by 4 bases. CDR1 and CDR2 (germline): MNHNY, SVGAGI (reference sequence). The CDR3 region has the DNA TGTGCCAGCAGTTACTCGATGGGGACAGTTAATGAAAAACTGTTTTTT. As protein: CASSYSMGTVNEKLFF.

V usage is TRBV28 and J usage is TRBJ1-2; D is perhaps TRBD1 (6 bases). Germline V gene sequence: CDR1 MDHEN, CDR2 SYDVKM. This CDR3 has 11 amino acids. Trimming stripped 6 bases from V and 14 bases from J, with 16 bases between. CDR3 loop: CASSLMGAETF. The DNA for the CDR3 is TGTGCCAGCAGCTTGATGGGGGCCGAGACCTTC.

The chain uses TRBV29-1 and TRBJ2-5, with TRBD2 as a possible D gene (5 bases). The germline V gene has CDR1 SQVTM and CDR2 ANQGSEA. V was shortened by 1 base and J by 3 bases, with 6 bases between the two germline ends. There are 12 residues in the CDR3. CDR3 residues: CSVEGGEETQYF. CDR3 in DNA: TGCAGCGTTGAAGGGGGAGAAGAGACCCAGTACTTC.

The chain employs TRBV5-1 and TRBJ1-2, with TRBD1 matching over 7 bases. J gave up 7 bases and V 4 bases, and 13 bases lay outside the gene matches. The CDR3 extends over 15 amino acids. CDR1 is SGHRS, CDR2 YFSETQ, per germline. The CDR3 spells CASSPGQTPFLGYTF. Written as DNA, the CDR3 is TGCGCCAGCAGCCCGGGACAGACTCCGTTTCTTGGCTACACCTTC.

The rearrangement uses TRBV29-1 and TRBJ2-3; a weak D match, TRBD2 (5 bases). V lost 3 bases and J 0 bases, leaving 7 bases between the germline ends. Germline CDR1 SQVTM, CDR2 ANQGSEA. The CDR3 is 13 amino acids. CDR3 protein: CSVDRTSTDTQYF. In DNA, the CDR3 is TGCAGCGTTGATCGGACTAGCACAGATACGCAGTATTTT.

This chain uses TRBV11-1 with TRBJ1-1, with D unresolved. V was shortened by 1 base and J by 1 base, with 7 bases between the two germline ends. The length of the CDR3 is 14 residues. Germline CDR1 and CDR2: SGHAT and FQDESV (reference sequence). DNA for the CDR3: TGTGCCAGCAGCTTAGTTCCGAGGAACACTGAAGCTTTCTTT. As protein: CASSLVPRNTEAFF.

V and J are TRBV14 and TRBJ2-7; D is unresolved. From germline, CDR1 is SGHDN and CDR2 FVKESK. Trimming pared 2 bases from V and 3 bases from J, leaving 8 bases between. CDR3 size: 13 residues. CDR3 DNA sequence: TGTGCCAGCAGCCAAATACCCGGCTACGAGCAGTACTTC. Its protein product is CASSQIPGYEQYF.

The V and J genes are TRBV4-1 and TRBJ2-1; D remains ambiguous. V lost 2 bases, J lost 9 bases, and 8 bases lay in between. Germline-derived CDR1 and CDR2 are MGHRA and YSYEKL. The CDR3 consists of 12 residues. The CDR3 spells CASSQTRFEQFF. The CDR3 DNA reads as TGCGCCAGCAGCCAAACTCGTTTTGAGCAGTTCTTC.

The J gene is TRBJ2-7, the V gene TRBV10-2; the D gene is possibly TRBD1 (6 bases). The CDR3 is made up of 14 amino acids. Germline loops: CDR1 WSHSY, CDR2 SAAADI. With 2 bases removed from V and 5 bases from J, the gap between germline ends came to 13 bases. Written as DNA, the CDR3 is TGCGCCAGCAGTGAGAGCAGGGGCATGGACGAGCAGTACTTC. Its protein is CASSESRGMDEQYF.

This chain joins TRBV11-2 and TRBJ1-4; 8 nucleotides agree with TRBD1. The CDR3 contains 12 residues. V shed 4 bases and J 15 bases; nucleotides not matched to a gene: 7. Germline values: CDR1 SGHAT, CDR2 FQNNGV. CDR3 region: CASSSLTGVVFF. The CDR3 DNA sequence: TGTGCCAGCAGCTCACTGACAGGGGTGGTGTTTTTT.

Only one count was recorded for this clone. The V gene is TRBV7-9, the J gene TRBJ2-7, with a tentative D call TRBD2 (5 bases). Looked up from germline, CDR1 is SEHNR and CDR2 is FQNEAQ (reference sequence). The CDR3 is 14 residues long. V gave up 5 bases and J gave up 6 bases, with 17 bases separating them. The CDR3 sequence: CASSHGIDAAEQYF. For the CDR3, the DNA is TGTGCCAGCAGCCACGGGATTGATGCGGCCGAGCAGTACTTC. Supplemented by reference TRBV7-9 and TRBJ2-7, the full variable domain reads DTGVSQNPRHKITKRGQNVTFRCDPISEHNRLYWYRQTLGQGPEFLTYFQNEAQLEKSRLLSDRFSAERPKGSFSTLEIQRTEQGDSAMYLCASSHGIDAAEQYFGPGTRLTVT.

This chain links TRBV14 with TRBJ2-7; a possible D gene is TRBD2 (5 bases). The CDR3 sequence is 15 residues long. In germline, CDR1 is SGHDN, CDR2 FVKESK. V shed 2 bases and J shed 2 bases, with 13 bases lying between them. Here the CDR3 reads CASSQSLGYPYEQYF. CDR3 bases: TGTGCCAGCAGCCAATCACTAGGGTACCCCTACGAGCAGTACTTC.

This chain uses TRBV5-1 with TRBJ2-2; the match to TRBD2 covers 11 bases. With 4 bases clipped from V and 4 bases from J, the junction kept 3 bases outside the gene matches. This CDR3 spans 15 amino acids. The germline CDR1 and CDR2 sequences are SGHRS and YFSETQ. The CDR3, as DNA: TGCGCCAGCAGCCGGGGGACTAGCGGCACCGGGGAGCTGTTTTTT. This sequence encodes CASSRGTSGTGELFF.

The chain couples TRBV5-6 to TRBJ2-7, with 10 nucleotides matching TRBD2. Trimming at V came to 0 bases and at J to 3 bases, leaving 6 bases not matched to a gene. Germline V gene data show CDR1 as SGHDT and CDR2 as YYEEEE. The CDR3 is made up of 16 amino acids. CDR3 amino acids: CASSLGTSGRFYEQYF. CDR3 nucleotides: TGTGCCAGCAGCTTGGGGACTAGCGGTAGATTCTACGAGCAGTACTTC.

V is TRBV19 and J is TRBJ1-5, with D possibly being TRBD1 (6 bases). The CDR3 contains 15 residues. The V and J ends lost 7 bases and 2 bases respectively, with 15 bases between them. Germline V gives CDR1 LNHDA, CDR2 SQIVND (reference sequence). The CDR3 is CASIGGGAGNQPQHF. The CDR3 DNA follows: TGTGCCAGTATCGGGGGGGGCGCGGGCAATCAGCCCCAGCATTTT.

The chain carries TRBV9 and TRBJ1-1, with no clear D. Trimming took 4 bases from V and 3 from J, leaving 7 bases between them. The CDR3 loop spans 12 amino acids. The V gene's germline CDR1 is SGDLS and CDR2 YYNGEE. CDR3 sequence reads: CASSLRDTEAFF. Written as DNA, the CDR3 is TGTGCCAGCAGCCTCCGAGACACTGAAGCTTTCTTT.

The rearrangement joins TRBV5-1 to TRBJ2-7; 9 nucleotides align to TRBD1. This CDR3 spans 14 amino acids. J was trimmed by 2 bases and V by 4 bases; bases with no gene match: 4. The germline gives CDR1 SGHRS, CDR2 YFSETQ. The CDR3 nucleotides are TGCGCCAGCAGCGGACAGGGGCAAACCTACGAGCAGTACTTC. Protein: CASSGQGQTYEQYF.

The chain joins TRBV19 to TRBJ2-7, with 9 bases lining up with TRBD2. Germline V gene data show CDR1 as LNHDA and CDR2 as SQIVND (reference sequence). The CDR3 covers 15 residues. V lost 5 bases to trimming and J lost 3 bases; unmatched junction nucleotides: 8. The CDR3 protein is CASSLGREGDYEQYF. DNA of the CDR3: TGTGCCAGTAGTTTAGGGCGGGAGGGAGACTACGAGCAGTACTTC.

The chain uses TRBV5-4 and TRBJ1-3; 8 bases line up with TRBD1. There are 14 residues in the CDR3. Trimming took 1 base from V and 4 from J; bases not matched to a gene: 1. Germline V gene sequence: CDR1 SGHNT, CDR2 YYREEE (reference sequence). The CDR3 is CASSLQGAGNTIYF. The DNA for the CDR3 is TGTGCCAGCAGCTTGCAGGGGGCAGGAAACACCATATATTTT.

The chain combines TRBV5-6 with TRBJ1-5, with D perhaps TRBD1 (5 bases). Germline CDR1 and CDR2: SGHDT and YYEEEE. Trimming left V 6 bases short and J 3 bases short, with 13 bases between. This CDR3 spans 14 amino acids. The CDR3: CASTLRGNNQPQHF. CDR3 nucleotides: TGTGCCAGCACCCTACGGGGGAACAATCAGCCCCAGCATTTT. The full variable domain, with the rest looked up from reference TRBV5-6 and TRBJ1-5, is DAGVTQSPTHLIKTRGQQVTLRCSPKSGHDTVSWYQQALGQGPQFIFQYYEEEERQRGNFPDRFSGHQFPNYSSELNVNALLLGDSALYLCASTLRGNNQPQHFGDGTRLSIL.